Below, 5 T cell receptor beta chains from the same sample are listed, as sequenced in a study of shared clonotypes between healthy human individuals. TCRdb's copy holds only in-frame clones and misses some; the assay was immunoSEQ multiplex PCR. The sample contains about 2.4 million clones, over 85% of which appear only once. Sequencing input: naive CD4+ T cells from PBMCs. Stated subset: CD45RA+ positively selected. The source of these receptors is a man between 18 and 29 years old in good health. Some clones in this sample may be carry-over from other donors' samples.

The count of this clone is one. CDR3 region: CSAEAVRGYEQFF. The DNA of the CDR3 is TGCAGCGCCGAAGCGGTTAGGGGTTATGAGCAGTTCTTC. V gene TRBV29-1 combines with J gene TRBJ2-1; the D gene could be TRBD1 or TRBD2 (5 bases each). Germline V gene sequence: CDR1 SQVTM, CDR2 ANQGSEA. The CDR3 has 13 residues. The germline V and J ends were trimmed by 7 bases and 8 bases, with 18 bases remaining between them.

V usage is TRBV9 and J usage is TRBJ2-3, with 8 bases matching TRBD1. V was clipped by 0 bases and J by 4 bases; unmatched bases: 1. The CDR3 sequence is 14 residues long. CDR1 is SGDLS, CDR2 YYNGEE, per germline. CDR3 coding DNA: TGTGCCAGCAGCGTAGCACAGGGGGCAGATACGCAGTATTTT. Amino acid sequence: CASSVAQGADTQYF.

The chain combines TRBV6-6 with TRBJ2-2, with 7 bases lining up with TRBD1. V lost 0 bases, J lost 1 base, and 2 bases stayed unmatched. The germline gives CDR1 MNHNY, CDR2 SVGAGI (reference sequence). This CDR3 contains 16 residues. DNA for the CDR3: TGTGCCAGCAGTTACTCGACAGGGATGAACACCGGGGAGCTGTTTTTT. Encoded protein: CASSYSTGMNTGELFF.

The gene calls are TRBV19 and TRBJ2-4, with 9 bases matching TRBD1. CDR3 length: 17 residues. With 4 bases clipped from V and 1 base from J, the junction kept 8 bases outside the gene matches. The germline V gene encodes CDR1 LNHDA and CDR2 SQIVND (reference sequence). The CDR3 DNA reads as TGTGCCAGTAGTAATTGGGGGGACAGGGAGGCCAAAAACATTCAGTACTTC. Its protein is CASSNWGDREAKNIQYF.

This clone was picked up a small number of times. V gene TRBV5-1 combines with J gene TRBJ1-1; D remains ambiguous. The CDR3 is made up of 13 amino acids. Germline CDR1 and CDR2: SGHRS and YFSETQ. V was cut by 3 bases and J by 1 base, with 7 bases left in between. The CDR3 DNA follows: TGCGCCAGCAGCTGGCAGCAGAACACTGAAGCTTTCTTT. Its translation: CASSWQQNTEAFF.